This TCR beta chain was sequenced for a study of blood T cells in healthy people across ages. This CDR3 has 12 amino acids. Per the germline V gene, CDR1 is DFQATT and CDR2 is SNEGSKA (reference sequence). Losses at the gene ends were 5 bases for V and 8 bases for J; bases not matched to a gene: 7. The second PCR ran roughly 7 to 12 cycles with a sample-barcoded 5' primer and J-beta primers. TCRdb used MiXCR to reprocess the 5' RACE reads, holding one entry per CDR3 protein. The sample includes some 900,000 distinct CDR3 sequences, about 48% seen only once; the top ten take over 10%. V is TRBV20-1 and J is TRBJ1-2, with TRBD1 matching over 8 bases. Sequencing was performed on blood. The receptor was isolated from a man aged 30-40 years in good health. The CDR3: CSAPDRALGYTF. Here the CDR3 DNA reads TGCAGTGCTCCGGACAGGGCTTTGGGCTACACCTTC.